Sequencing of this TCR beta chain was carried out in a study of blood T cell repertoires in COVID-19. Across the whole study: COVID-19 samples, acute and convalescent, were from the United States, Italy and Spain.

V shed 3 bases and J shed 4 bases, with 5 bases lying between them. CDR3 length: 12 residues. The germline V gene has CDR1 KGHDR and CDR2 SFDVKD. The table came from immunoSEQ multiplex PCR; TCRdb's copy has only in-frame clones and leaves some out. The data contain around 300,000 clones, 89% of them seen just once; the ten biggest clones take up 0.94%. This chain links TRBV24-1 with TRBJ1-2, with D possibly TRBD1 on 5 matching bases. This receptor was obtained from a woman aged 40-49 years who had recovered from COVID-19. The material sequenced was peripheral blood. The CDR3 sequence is CATSDQGYGYTF. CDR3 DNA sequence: TGTGCCACCAGTGATCAGGGCTATGGCTACACCTTC.